This T cell receptor (beta chain) was recorded in a study of breast tumors, draining lymph nodes, adjacent tissues. Samples came from axillary lymph nodes draining the breast cancer. TCRdb ran MiXCR on the multiplex PCR reads and lists one entry per CDR3 protein. This sample yields about 150,000 distinct CDR3 sequences, of which approximately 32% are seen a single time; around 2.3% belongs to the top ten. Concerning this clonotype itself: A clone one base away is much larger, so this may be a read error.

Germline lookup yields CDR1 SGDLS and CDR2 YYNGEE. The CDR3 consists of 14 residues. The rearrangement uses TRBV9 and TRBJ2-7; D is unclear. Sequencing was performed on axillary lymph node tissue. The origin of this receptor is a female donor with breast cancer. Some clones in this sample may be carry-over from other donors' samples. CDR3 DNA: TGTGCCAGCAGCGCAGCCGCGCAGCCCTACGGGCAGTACTTC. Translated: CASSAAAQPYGQYF.